Following are 15 T cell receptor beta chains from one sample sequenced in a study of Graves' ophthalmopathy and Graves' hyperthyroidism. The authors amplified TCR beta CDR3 regions from RNA transcripts. HTBI-primed first-round RT-PCR preceded second-round multiplex PCR. TCRdb itself ran the multiplex PCR reads through MiXCR, one entry per CDR3 protein. The table records 360,000 or so distinct CDR3 sequences, 15% to 20% of them present only once. Sequencing was carried out using peripheral blood. The origin of the receptors is a woman younger than 30 with Graves' ophthalmopathy.

This clonotype was counted ten times or more. V is TRBV20-1 and J is TRBJ2-2; 7 bases align to TRBD1. Germline CDR1 and CDR2: DFQATT and SNEGSKA (reference sequence). CDR3 length: 17 residues. The junction had 9 bases not matched to a gene; V was cut back by 1 base and J by 1 base. The CDR3 DNA reads as TGCAGTGCTAGAGCCCCTGTGGGGACAGAGAACACCGGGGAGCTGTTTTTT. It yields the protein CSARAPVGTENTGELFF.

This clonotype was recorded many times. This rearrangement joins TRBV4-1 to TRBJ1-1; D is undetermined. Germline V gene lookup returns CDR1 MGHRA and CDR2 YSYEKL. The V and J ends lost 3 bases and 0 bases respectively, with 11 bases between them. The CDR3 sequence is 15 residues long. The CDR3 coding sequence is TGCGCCAGCAGCCACGGCGGCCAGATGAACACTGAAGCTTTCTTT. Its protein is CASSHGGQMNTEAFF.

This chain connects TRBV11-2 to TRBJ2-7; TRBD2 is a possible D gene (6 bases). The ends were cut back, 4 bases at V and 7 bases at J, with 14 bases in the middle. The germline V gene encodes CDR1 SGHAT and CDR2 FQNNGV. The CDR3 totals 13 residues. CDR3 protein: CASSSGVEREQYF. In DNA form, the CDR3 reads TGTGCCAGCAGCTCGGGAGTAGAAAGGGAGCAGTACTTC.

This clonotype appeared many times. The V gene is TRBV12-3 or TRBV12-4, the J gene TRBJ1-2, with 9 positions matching TRBD1. The trim removed 4 bases at V and 5 bases at J, leaving 5 bases unmatched. The CDR3 extends over 14 amino acids. This chain's CDR3 is CASSSLGQGYGYTF. The DNA of the CDR3 is TGTGCCAGCAGTTCCCTTGGACAGGGGTATGGCTACACCTTC.

This clonotype was seen ten or more times. V gene TRBV15 combines with J gene TRBJ1-1, with 10 bases fitting TRBD1. CDR1 and CDR2 (germline): LNHNV, YYDKDF (reference sequence). V was clipped by 5 bases and J by 0 bases; unmatched bases: 6. The CDR3 runs 16 residues. CDR3 loop: CATSGGTGALNTEAFF. The CDR3 DNA is TGTGCCACCAGCGGTGGGACAGGGGCGTTGAACACTGAAGCTTTCTTT.

This chain connects TRBV12-3 or TRBV12-4 to TRBJ2-7, with D possibly being TRBD1 or TRBD2 (5 bases each). V was trimmed by 5 bases and J by 6 bases, leaving 17 bases between them. This CDR3 is 14 amino acids long. The CDR3 nucleotides are TGTGCCAGCAGTCGAAGGGACCGCCGCAGCGAGCAGTACTTC. This translates into CASSRRDRRSEQYF.

This clonotype appeared many times. CDR3 nucleotides: TGTGCCAGCAGCGTTGGGGTGAGGGGGATGAACACTGAAGCTTTCTTT. As protein: CASSVGVRGMNTEAFF. The chain links TRBV9 to TRBJ1-1; possible D gene TRBD1, 6 bases. The CDR3 is 16 residues long. The V gene lost 2 bases and the J gene lost 0 bases, with 14 bases spanning the gap. Germline CDR1 reads SGDLS; CDR2 reads YYNGEE.

The table lists this clonotype with many counts. This chain links TRBV18 with TRBJ2-7; 7 nucleotides match TRBD1. The CDR3 runs 15 residues. The V segment lost 4 bases and the J segment 1 base; nucleotides outside the gene matches: 7. In germline, CDR1 is KGHSH, CDR2 LQKENI. The CDR3 reads CASSLPGTASYEQYF. In nucleotides, the CDR3 is TGTGCCAGCTCACTCCCCGGGACAGCTTCCTACGAGCAGTACTTC.

This sequence joins TRBV24-1 and TRBJ2-5; 8 bases are a match to TRBD1. This CDR3 has 16 residues. CDR1 and CDR2 (germline): KGHDR, SFDVKD. V dropped 0 bases and J dropped 2; count of bases not matched to a gene: 4. The CDR3 loop is CATSDLARGLQETQYF. The CDR3 nucleotides are TGTGCCACCAGTGATTTGGCCAGGGGGCTACAAGAGACCCAGTACTTC.

This clonotype was detected ten times or more. V usage is TRBV6-2 or TRBV6-3 and J usage is TRBJ1-1, with D possibly TRBD1 on 6 matching bases. CDR3 size: 14 residues. With 5 bases removed from V and 4 bases from J, the gap between germline ends came to 14 bases. CDR1 MNHEY and CDR2 SVGEGT come from the germline V gene. CDR3 in amino acids: CASSPSGGGTEAFF. For the CDR3, the DNA is TGTGCCAGCAGTCCCTCCGGAGGGGGCACTGAAGCTTTCTTT.

This clonotype has ten or more counts. This rearrangement joins TRBV29-1 to TRBJ1-1; 8 bases align to TRBD1. The V segment lost 6 bases and the J segment 2 bases; nucleotides outside the gene matches: 5. Germline V CDR1 and CDR2: SQVTM, ANQGSEA. This CDR3 region has 13 residues. The CDR3 is CSVRTGYNTEAFF. The CDR3 DNA is TGCAGCGTCCGGACAGGGTACAACACTGAAGCTTTCTTT. The whole variable domain, filled in from reference TRBV29-1 and TRBJ1-1, reads SAVISQKPSRDICQRGTSLTIQCQVDSQVTMMFWYRQQPGQSLTLIATANQGSEATYESGFVIDKFPISRPNLTFSTLTVSNMSPEDSSIYLCSVRTGYNTEAFFGQGTRLTVV.

This clonotype was counted many times. J is TRBJ1-2 and V is TRBV7-3; D ambiguous. CDR3 length equals 13 residues. Germline V CDR1 and CDR2: SGHTA, FQGTGA. The ends were cut back, 3 bases at V and 4 bases at J, with 9 bases in the middle. The CDR3 bases are TGTGCCAGCAGCTTCCCGCCGGGCTATGGCTACACCTTC. As protein: CASSFPPGYGYTF.

This clonotype was found many times. The V gene is TRBV4-2, the J gene TRBJ2-7; TRBD2 matches at 8 bases. Germline CDR1 is LGHNA and CDR2 is YNFKEQ. V dropped 0 bases and J dropped 4; count of bases not matched to a gene: 5. The CDR3 is 15 amino acids. The CDR3 is CASSQDSGAQYEQYF. In DNA, the CDR3 is TGTGCCAGCAGCCAAGATAGCGGGGCACAATACGAGCAGTACTTC.

In this sample, this clonotype turned up many times. The chain carries TRBV12-3 or TRBV12-4 and TRBJ2-5; the D gene could be TRBD1 or TRBD2 (6 bases each). Trimming removed 5 bases from V and 1 base from J, with 20 bases in between. This CDR3 has 17 residues. DNA for the CDR3: TGTGCCAGCAGTCCCACCCTAGGGGGGACCCTCCAAGAGACCCAGTACTTC. Its protein product is CASSPTLGGTLQETQYF.

This clonotype was observed at least ten times. The CDR3 bases are TGTGCCATCGAGTCTTTGAGGGGCACTGAAGCTTTCTTT. Residues: CAIESLRGTEAFF. The chain employs TRBV6-2 or TRBV6-3 and TRBJ1-1; D perhaps matches TRBD1 (5 bases). The CDR3 length is 13 residues. V was shortened by 10 bases and J by 4 bases, with 16 bases between the two germline ends. CDR1 and CDR2 from the germline V gene are MNHEY and SVGEGT.